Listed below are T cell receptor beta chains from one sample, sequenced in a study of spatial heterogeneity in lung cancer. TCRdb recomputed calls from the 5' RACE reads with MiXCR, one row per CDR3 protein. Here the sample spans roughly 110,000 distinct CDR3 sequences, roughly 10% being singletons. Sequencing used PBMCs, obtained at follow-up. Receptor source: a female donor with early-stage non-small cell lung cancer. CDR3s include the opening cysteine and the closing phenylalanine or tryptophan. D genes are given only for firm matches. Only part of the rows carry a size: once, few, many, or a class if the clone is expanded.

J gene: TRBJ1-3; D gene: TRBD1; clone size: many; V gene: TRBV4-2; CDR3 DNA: TGTGCCAGCAGCCAATTCGACAGGGAATCTGGAAACACCATATATTTT; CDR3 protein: CASSQFDRESGNTIYF
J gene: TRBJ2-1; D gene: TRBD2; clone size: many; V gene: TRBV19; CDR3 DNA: TGTGCCAGTAATACAGGGCTAACGGCTAGCGGGAGGGCGAATGAGCAGTTCTTC; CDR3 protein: CASNTGLTASGRANEQFF
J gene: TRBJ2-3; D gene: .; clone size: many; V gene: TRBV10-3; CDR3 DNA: TGTGCCATCCTCTCGCGTCTGGGGCCCACAGATACGCAGTATTTT; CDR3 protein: CAILSRLGPTDTQYF
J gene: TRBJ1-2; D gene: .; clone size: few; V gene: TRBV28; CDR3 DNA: TGTGCCAGCATTGGGCGACACCCCGGTGGTATCTATGGCTACACCTTC; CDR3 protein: CASIGRHPGGIYGYTF
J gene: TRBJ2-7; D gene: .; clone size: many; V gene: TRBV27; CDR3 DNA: TGTGCCAGCAGTTCCCTCGGGGGCTCCTACGAGCAGTACTTC; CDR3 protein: CASSSLGGSYEQYF
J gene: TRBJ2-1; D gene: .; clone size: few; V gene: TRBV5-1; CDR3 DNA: TGCGCCAGCAGCCCCAGTCCTGCACCCTCCTACAATGAGCAGTTCTTC; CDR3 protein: CASSPSPAPSYNEQFF
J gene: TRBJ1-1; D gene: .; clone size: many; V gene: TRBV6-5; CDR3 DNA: TGTGCCAGCAGTTACTCTTCGGAGAACACTGAAGCTTTCTTT; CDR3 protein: CASSYSSENTEAFF
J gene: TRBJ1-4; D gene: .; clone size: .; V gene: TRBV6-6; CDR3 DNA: TGTGCCAGCAGTTCCTTCGGACCAACTAATGAAAAACTGTTTTTT; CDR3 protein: CASSSFGPTNEKLFF
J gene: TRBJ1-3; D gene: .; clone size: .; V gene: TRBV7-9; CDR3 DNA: TGTGCCAGCAGCTTAAATACTGGAAACACCATATATTTT; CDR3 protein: CASSLNTGNTIYF
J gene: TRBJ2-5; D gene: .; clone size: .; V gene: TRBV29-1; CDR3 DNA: TGCAGCGTTGGGGTAGCGAAAGAGACCCAGTACTTC; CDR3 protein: CSVGVAKETQYF
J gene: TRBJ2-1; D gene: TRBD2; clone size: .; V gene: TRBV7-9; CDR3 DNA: TGTGCCAGCAGCTTGGGCGGGAGGGTTAATGAGCAGTTCTTC; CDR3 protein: CASSLGGRVNEQFF
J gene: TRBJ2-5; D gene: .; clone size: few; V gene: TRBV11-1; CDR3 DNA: TGTGCCAGCAGCTTATCGGTGGGAGCGCAAGAGACCCAGTACTTC; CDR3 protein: CASSLSVGAQETQYF
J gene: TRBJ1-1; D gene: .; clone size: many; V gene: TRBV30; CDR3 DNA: TGTGCCTGGAGTTCCGGGTACCAGGTTGAAGCTTTCTTT; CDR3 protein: CAWSSGYQVEAFF
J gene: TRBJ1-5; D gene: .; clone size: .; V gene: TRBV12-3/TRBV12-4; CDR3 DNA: TGTGCCAGCAGTCCCCTCGGGGGGAACCAGCCCCAGCATTTT; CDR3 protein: CASSPLGGNQPQHF
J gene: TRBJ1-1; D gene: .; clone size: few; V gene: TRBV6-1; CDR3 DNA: TGTGCCAGCAACCCTTCCCGTTTCGCAGCGGTCTGGGATGAAGCTTTCTTT; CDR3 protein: CASNPSRFAAVWDEAFF
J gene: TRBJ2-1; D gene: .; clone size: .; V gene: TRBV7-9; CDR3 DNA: TGTGCCAGCAGCCTCAGTCGGGTCAGCAGGGTCTACAATGAGCAGTTCTTC; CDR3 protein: CASSLSRVSRVYNEQFF
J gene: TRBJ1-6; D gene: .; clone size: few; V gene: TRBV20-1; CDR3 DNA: TGCAGTGTCAGACTGGGGCTAGGGTCACCCCTCCACTTT; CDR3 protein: CSVRLGLGSPLHF
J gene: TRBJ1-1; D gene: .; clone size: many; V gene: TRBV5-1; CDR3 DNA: TGCGCCAGCAGCCACCAGTCTGAGGCTTTCTTT; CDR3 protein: CASSHQSEAFF
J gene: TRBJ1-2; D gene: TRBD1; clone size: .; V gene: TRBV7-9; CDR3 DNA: TGTGCCAGCAGCCCGCACAGGGGGCGACGCCCAGATAGCTATGGCTACACCTTC; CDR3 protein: CASSPHRGRRPDSYGYTF
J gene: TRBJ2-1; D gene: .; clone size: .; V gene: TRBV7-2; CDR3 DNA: TGTGCCAGCAGCGGGCAGCAGGGTCACGGTGAGCAGTTCTTC; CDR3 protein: CASSGQQGHGEQFF
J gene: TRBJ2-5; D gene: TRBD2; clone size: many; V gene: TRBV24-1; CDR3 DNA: TGTGCCACCAGTGATTCCTCCCGACTAGCGGGAGATCAAGAGACCCAGTACTTC; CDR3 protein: CATSDSSRLAGDQETQYF
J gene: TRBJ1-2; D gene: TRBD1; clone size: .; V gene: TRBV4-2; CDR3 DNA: TGTGCCAGCAGCCAAGGTCCAACGGGACAGGGCAGCTACACCTTC; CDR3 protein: CASSQGPTGQGSYTF
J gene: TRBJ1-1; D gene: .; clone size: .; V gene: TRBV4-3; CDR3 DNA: TGCGCCAGCAGCCCCAGAACCTTGAACACTGAAGCTTTCTTT; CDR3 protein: CASSPRTLNTEAFF
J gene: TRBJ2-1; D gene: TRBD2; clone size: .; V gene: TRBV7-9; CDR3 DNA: TGTGCCAGCAGCCCCCCGGCGGGAGGCCCCAATGAGCAGTTCTTC; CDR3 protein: CASSPPAGGPNEQFF
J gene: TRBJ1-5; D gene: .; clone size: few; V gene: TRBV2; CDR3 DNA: TGTGCCAGCAGTGAACTTGCTTGGCTCGTTGATAGCAATCAGCCCCAGCATTTT; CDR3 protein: CASSELAWLVDSNQPQHF
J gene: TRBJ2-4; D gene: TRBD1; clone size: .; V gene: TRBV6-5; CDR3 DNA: TGTGCCAGCAGTAGAACCGGGACAGGGGTAAACATTCAGTACTTC; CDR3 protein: CASSRTGTGVNIQYF
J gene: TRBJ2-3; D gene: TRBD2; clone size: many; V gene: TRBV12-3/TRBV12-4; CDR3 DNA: TGTGCCAGCAGTTCTAGCGGGACTAGCACAGATACGCAGTATTTT; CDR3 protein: CASSSSGTSTDTQYF
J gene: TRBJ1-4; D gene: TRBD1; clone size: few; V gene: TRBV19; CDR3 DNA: TGTGCCAGTAGGGGACAGGGGGTCCCTAATGAAAAACTGTTTTTT; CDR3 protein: CASRGQGVPNEKLFF
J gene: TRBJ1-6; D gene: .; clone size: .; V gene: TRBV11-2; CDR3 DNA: TGTGCCAGCAGCTTTATAGATTCACCCCTCCACTTT; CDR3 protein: CASSFIDSPLHF
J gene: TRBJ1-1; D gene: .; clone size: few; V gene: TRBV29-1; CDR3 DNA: TGCAGCGTTAAGACGCCGGGCACTGAAGCTTTCTTT; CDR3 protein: CSVKTPGTEAFF
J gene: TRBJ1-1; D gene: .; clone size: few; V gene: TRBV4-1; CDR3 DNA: TGCGCCAGCAGCCCCACTAAATGGAGGGCACAGAACACTGAAGCTTTCTTT; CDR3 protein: CASSPTKWRAQNTEAFF
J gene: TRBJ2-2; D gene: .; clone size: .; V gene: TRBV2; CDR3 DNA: TGTGCCAGCAGTGAATTTGGCCCGACGATAAAGACCGGGGAGCTGTTTTTT; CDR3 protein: CASSEFGPTIKTGELFF
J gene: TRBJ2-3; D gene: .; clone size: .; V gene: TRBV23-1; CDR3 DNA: TGCGCCAGCAGGTCACGGGGGCGTACTACTACGCAGTATTTT; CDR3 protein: CASRSRGRTTTQYF
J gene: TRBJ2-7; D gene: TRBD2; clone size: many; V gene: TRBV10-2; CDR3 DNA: TGCGCCAGCAGTGAGTCCCTAGCGGGATTTATGCAGTACTTC; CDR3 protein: CASSESLAGFMQYF
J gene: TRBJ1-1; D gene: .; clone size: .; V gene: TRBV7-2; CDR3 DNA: TGTGCCAGCAGCCTAATGCCAGGACGCCAGAGATACACTGAAGCTTTCTTT; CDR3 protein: CASSLMPGRQRYTEAFF
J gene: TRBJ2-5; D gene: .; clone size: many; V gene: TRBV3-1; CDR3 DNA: TGTGCCAGCAGCCAAGATAGGACACCCTGGGGCCAGTACTTC; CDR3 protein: CASSQDRTPWGQYF
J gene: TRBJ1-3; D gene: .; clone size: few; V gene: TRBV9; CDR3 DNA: TGTGCCAGCAGCGTAGAGACGCCTGGAAACACCATATATTTT; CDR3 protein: CASSVETPGNTIYF
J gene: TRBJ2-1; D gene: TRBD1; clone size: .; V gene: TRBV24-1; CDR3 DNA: TGTGCCACCAGTAGTCCGGGACAGGGAAGGGACAATGAGCAGTTCTTC; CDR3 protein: CATSSPGQGRDNEQFF
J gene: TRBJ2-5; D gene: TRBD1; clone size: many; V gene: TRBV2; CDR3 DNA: TGTGCCAGCATAAGCCCAAGACAGGGGCACAAGACCCAGTACTTC; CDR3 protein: CASISPRQGHKTQYF
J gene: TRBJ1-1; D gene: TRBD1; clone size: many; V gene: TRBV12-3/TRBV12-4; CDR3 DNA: TGTGCCAGCAGCCAGGACAGGAGAAGAGCTTTCTTT; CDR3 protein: CASSQDRRRAFF
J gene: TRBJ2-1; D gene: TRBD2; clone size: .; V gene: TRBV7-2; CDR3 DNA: TGTGCCAGCAGCGTACTACCGGGACTAGCGGGAGAAAATGAGCAGTTCTTC; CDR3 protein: CASSVLPGLAGENEQFF
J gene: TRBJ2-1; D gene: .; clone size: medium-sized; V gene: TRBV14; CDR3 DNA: TGTGCCAGCAGCCAAGTCGGGCCAAGCTCCTACAATGAGCAGTTCTTC; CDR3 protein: CASSQVGPSSYNEQFF
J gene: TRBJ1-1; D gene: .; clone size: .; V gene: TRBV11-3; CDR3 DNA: TGTGCCAGCAGCCCGCTCCTCAGGGACACTGAAGCTTTCTTT; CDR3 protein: CASSPLLRDTEAFF
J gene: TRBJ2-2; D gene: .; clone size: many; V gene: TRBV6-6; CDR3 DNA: TGTGCCAGCTCAAACCCAAACTTGAACACCGGGGAGCTGTTTTTT; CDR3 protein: CASSNPNLNTGELFF
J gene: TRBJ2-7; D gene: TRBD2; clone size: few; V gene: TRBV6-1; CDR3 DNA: TGTGCCAGCAGTCACCGGGCTAGCGGCTACGAGCAGTACTTC; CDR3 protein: CASSHRASGYEQYF
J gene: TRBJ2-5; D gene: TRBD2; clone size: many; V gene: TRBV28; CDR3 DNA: TGTGCCAGCAGTAGCGGGAAGGAGACCCAGTACTTC; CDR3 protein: CASSSGKETQYF
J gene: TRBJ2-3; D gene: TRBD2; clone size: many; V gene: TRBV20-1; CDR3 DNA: TGCAGTGCTAGCGTGGTCGGTCTAGCGGGAGCAGATACGCAGTATTTT; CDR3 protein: CSASVVGLAGADTQYF
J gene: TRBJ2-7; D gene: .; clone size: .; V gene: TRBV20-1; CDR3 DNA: TGCAGTGCTAGAGATTCGGACCCCTTCTACGAGCAGTACTTC; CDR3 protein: CSARDSDPFYEQYF
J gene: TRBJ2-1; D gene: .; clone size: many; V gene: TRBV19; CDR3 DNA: TGTGCCAGTAGTATAGCCCACATCAACAATGAGCAGTTCTTC; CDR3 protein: CASSIAHINNEQFF
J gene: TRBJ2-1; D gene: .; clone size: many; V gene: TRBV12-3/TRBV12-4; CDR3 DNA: TGTGCCAGCAGCATTGCGGGGCGATACAATGAGCAGTTCTTC; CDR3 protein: CASSIAGRYNEQFF
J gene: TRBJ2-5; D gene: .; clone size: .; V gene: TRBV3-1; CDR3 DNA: TGTGCCAGCAGCCAAATTCGGTTAGCGGAGACCCAGTACTTC; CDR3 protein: CASSQIRLAETQYF
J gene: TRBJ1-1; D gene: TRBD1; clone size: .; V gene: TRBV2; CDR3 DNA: TGTGCCAGCAGCATGACAGGGGTGAACACTGAAGCTTTCTTT; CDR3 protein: CASSMTGVNTEAFF
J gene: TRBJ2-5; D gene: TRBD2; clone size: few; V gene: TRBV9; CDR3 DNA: TGTGCCAGCAGCGACCGACTAGCGGGAGGAGAGACCCAGTACTTC; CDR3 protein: CASSDRLAGGETQYF
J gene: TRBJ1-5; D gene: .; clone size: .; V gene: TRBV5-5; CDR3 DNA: TGTGCCAGCAGCGAGGATAGGGCGAATCAGCCCCAGCATTTT; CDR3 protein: CASSEDRANQPQHF